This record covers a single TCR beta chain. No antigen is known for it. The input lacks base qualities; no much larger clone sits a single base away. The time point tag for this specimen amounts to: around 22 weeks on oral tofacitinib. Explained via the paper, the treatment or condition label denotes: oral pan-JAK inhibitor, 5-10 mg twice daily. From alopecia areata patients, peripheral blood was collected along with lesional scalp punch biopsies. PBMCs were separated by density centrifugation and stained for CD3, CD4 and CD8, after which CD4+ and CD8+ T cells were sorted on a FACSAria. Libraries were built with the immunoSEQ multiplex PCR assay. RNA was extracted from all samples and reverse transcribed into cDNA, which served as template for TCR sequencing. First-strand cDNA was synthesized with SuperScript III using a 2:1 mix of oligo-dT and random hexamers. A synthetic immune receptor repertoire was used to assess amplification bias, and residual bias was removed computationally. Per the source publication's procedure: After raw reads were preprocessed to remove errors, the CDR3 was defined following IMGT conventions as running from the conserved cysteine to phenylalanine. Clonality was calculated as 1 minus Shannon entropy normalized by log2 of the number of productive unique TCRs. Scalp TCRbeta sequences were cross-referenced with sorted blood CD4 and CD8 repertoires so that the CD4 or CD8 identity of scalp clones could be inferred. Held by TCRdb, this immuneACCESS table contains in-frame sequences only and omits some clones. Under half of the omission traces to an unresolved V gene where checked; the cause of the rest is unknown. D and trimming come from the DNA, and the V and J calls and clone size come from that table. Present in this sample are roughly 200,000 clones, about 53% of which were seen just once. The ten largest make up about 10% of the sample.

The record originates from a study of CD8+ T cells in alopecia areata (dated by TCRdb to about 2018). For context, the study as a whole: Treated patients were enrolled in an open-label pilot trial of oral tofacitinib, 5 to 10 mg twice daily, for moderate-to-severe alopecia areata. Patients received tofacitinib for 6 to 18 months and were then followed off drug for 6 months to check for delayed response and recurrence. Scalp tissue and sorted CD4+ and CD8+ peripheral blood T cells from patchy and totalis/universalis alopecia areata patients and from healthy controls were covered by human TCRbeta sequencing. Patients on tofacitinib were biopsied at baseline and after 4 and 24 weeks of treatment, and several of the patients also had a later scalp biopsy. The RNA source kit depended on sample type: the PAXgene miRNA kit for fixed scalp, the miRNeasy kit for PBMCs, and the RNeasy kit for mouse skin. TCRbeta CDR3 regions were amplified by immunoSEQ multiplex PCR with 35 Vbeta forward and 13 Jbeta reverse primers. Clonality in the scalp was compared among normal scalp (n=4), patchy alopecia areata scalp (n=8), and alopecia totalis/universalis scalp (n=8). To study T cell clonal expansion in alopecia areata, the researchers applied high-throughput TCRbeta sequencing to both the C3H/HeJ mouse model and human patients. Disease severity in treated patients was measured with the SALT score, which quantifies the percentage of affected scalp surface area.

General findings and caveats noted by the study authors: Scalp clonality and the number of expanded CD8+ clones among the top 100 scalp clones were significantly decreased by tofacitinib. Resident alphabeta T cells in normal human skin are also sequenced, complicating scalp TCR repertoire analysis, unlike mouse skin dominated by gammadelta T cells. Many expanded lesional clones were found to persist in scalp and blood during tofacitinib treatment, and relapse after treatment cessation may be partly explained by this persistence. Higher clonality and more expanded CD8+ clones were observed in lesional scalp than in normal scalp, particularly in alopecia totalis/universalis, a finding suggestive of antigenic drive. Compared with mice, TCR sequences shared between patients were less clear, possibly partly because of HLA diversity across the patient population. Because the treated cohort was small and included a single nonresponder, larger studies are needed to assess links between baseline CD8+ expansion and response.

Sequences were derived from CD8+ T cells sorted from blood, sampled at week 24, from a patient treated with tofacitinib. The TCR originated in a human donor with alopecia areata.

The nucleotides read TGTGCCAGCAGCGTAGACGGGATAACAGGGTCCACTGAAGCTTTCTTT. This codes for CASSVDGITGSTEAFF. This chain is built from TRBV9 and TRBJ1-1; the D segment could be TRBD1, given 6 matching bases. The V and J ends are trimmed by 0 bases and 4 bases, leaving 16 bases between them. The CDR3 holds 16 amino acids from the cysteine to the phenylalanine. Kept here is only the CDR3 DNA, which spans 48 bases and is read in frame from base 1. In the germline V gene, CDR1 corresponds to SGDLS and CDR2 to YYNGEE.